The 8 T cell receptor beta chains given below trace back to one sample, sequenced in a study of blood T cell repertoires in COVID-19. The assay was immunoSEQ multiplex PCR, and TCRdb's table has in-frame clones only and misses some. This sample has under 150,000 clones, with more than 65% found just once. Sequencing input: peripheral blood. The receptors were sampled from a man in his sixties with acute or convalescent COVID-19.

In its sample, this clone was seen once. This rearrangement joins TRBV7-9 to TRBJ2-7; a possible D gene is TRBD1 (5 bases). Trimming stripped 3 bases from V and 3 bases from J, with 9 bases between. CDR1 is SEHNR and CDR2 is FQNEAQ in the germline V gene (reference sequence). This CDR3 contains 13 residues. CDR3 nucleotide sequence: TGTGCCAGCAGCTTTGCAGGGATCTACGAGCAGTACTTC. It encodes CASSFAGIYEQYF.

This clone was seen once. The rearrangement links TRBV27 to TRBJ2-7; 13 bases line up with TRBD2. The CDR3 is 17 amino acids. Germline CDR1 is MNHEY and CDR2 is SMNVEV (reference sequence). With 5 bases clipped from V and 0 bases from J, the junction kept 7 bases outside the gene matches. CDR3 in amino acids: CASSGTSGRASSYEQYF. In DNA form, the CDR3 reads TGTGCCAGCAGTGGCACTAGCGGGAGGGCGAGCTCCTACGAGCAGTACTTC.

V and J are TRBV5-1 and TRBJ2-7; 8 positions match TRBD1. Germline trimming cut 4 bases from V and 7 bases from J; bases unmatched to any gene: 10. CDR1 is SGHRS and CDR2 is YFSETQ in the germline V gene. The CDR3 runs to 14 residues. CDR3 nucleotides: TGCGCCAGCAGCCCTATGGGACAGGAATTTGAGCAGTACTTC. It specifies CASSPMGQEFEQYF. Drawing the rest from reference TRBV5-1 and TRBJ2-7, the complete variable domain is KAGVTQTPRYLIKTRGQQVTLSCSPISGHRSVSWYQQTPGQGLQFLFEYFSETQRNKGNFPGRFSGRQFSNSRSEMNVSTLELGDSALYLCASSPMGQEFEQYFGPGTRLTVT.

This chain connects TRBV28 to TRBJ2-7; TRBD2 matches 8 bases. Germline CDR1 is MDHEN and CDR2 is SYDVKM. V shed 1 base, J shed 1 base, and the junction held 6 bases outside the gene matches. CDR3 length: 16 residues. The CDR3 DNA reads as TGTGCCAGCAGTTTATCGGGAGGGTTAGGGTCCTACGAGCAGTACTTC. This translates into CASSLSGGLGSYEQYF.

Worth noting for this clone: The sample has other DNA sequences that encode this CDR3 too. The chain is built from TRBV6-5 and TRBJ2-3; 7 positions match TRBD1. The CDR3 spans 13 residues. Germline CDR1 is MNHEY and CDR2 is SVGAGI. V trimming: 8 bases; J trimming: 1 base; junction bases outside the gene matches: 3. Here the CDR3 DNA reads TGTGCCAGCCGCACAGGGGGCACAGATACGCAGTATTTT. Encoded protein: CASRTGGTDTQYF.

V and J are TRBV28 and TRBJ1-2; tentative D call: TRBD1 (6 bases). Per germline, CDR1 MDHEN and CDR2 SYDVKM. Deletions cut 6 bases from V and 2 bases from J, with 10 bases between. This CDR3 contains 13 residues. The CDR3 bases are TGTGCCAGCAGCAGCGGACAGAACTATGGCTACACCTTC. This sequence encodes CASSSGQNYGYTF.

This clone has only a few counts. This chain uses TRBV6-5 with TRBJ1-1, with D unresolved. V lost 7 bases and J lost 7, with 19 bases in between. The CDR3 loop spans 14 amino acids. The V gene's germline CDR1 is MNHEY and CDR2 SVGAGI. CDR3 amino acids: CASIKPGQANEAFF. In DNA, the CDR3 is TGTGCCAGCATCAAACCTGGGCAGGCTAATGAAGCTTTCTTT.

The V call is TRBV7-2, the J call TRBJ2-1; D remains ambiguous. The CDR3 totals 14 residues. Per germline, CDR1 SGHTA and CDR2 FQGNSA. Trimming stripped 6 bases from V and 3 bases from J, with 12 bases between. The CDR3 sequence: CASRAPGYYNEQFF. CDR3 in DNA: TGTGCCAGCAGGGCTCCGGGTTACTACAATGAGCAGTTCTTC.